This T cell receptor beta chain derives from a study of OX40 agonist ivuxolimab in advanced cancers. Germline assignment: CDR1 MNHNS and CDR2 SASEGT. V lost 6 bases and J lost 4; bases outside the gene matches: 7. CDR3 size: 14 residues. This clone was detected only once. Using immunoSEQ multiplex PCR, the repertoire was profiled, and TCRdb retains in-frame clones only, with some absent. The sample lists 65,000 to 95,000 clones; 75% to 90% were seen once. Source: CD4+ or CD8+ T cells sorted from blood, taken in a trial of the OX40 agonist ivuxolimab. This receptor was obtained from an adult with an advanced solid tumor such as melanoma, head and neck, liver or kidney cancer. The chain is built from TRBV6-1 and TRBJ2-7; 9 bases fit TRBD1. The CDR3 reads CASRLQGATYEQYF. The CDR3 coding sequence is TGTGCCAGCAGGTTACAGGGGGCAACTTACGAGCAGTACTTC.